This T cell receptor beta chain derives from a study of blood T cell repertoires in COVID-19. The CDR3 runs 14 residues. The germline V gene has CDR1 SGHTA and CDR2 FQGNSA. V was trimmed by 1 base and J by 3 bases, leaving 7 bases between them. Participants were placed into cohorts based on the clinical history they reported. Only in-frame clones appear in the TCRdb table, and some are missing; sequencing was by immunoSEQ multiplex PCR. Among approximately 210,000 clones listed, more than 70% were seen once. The gene calls are TRBV7-2 and TRBJ1-3; D is possibly TRBD1 (5 bases). The sequenced material came from PBMCs or T cells enriched from blood (not recorded which). This TCR derives from a woman in her late teens or twenties who had recovered from COVID-19. CDR3 nucleotides: TGTGCCAGCAGCTTAGGGGGCGGTGGAAACACCATATATTTT. The encoded protein is CASSLGGGGNTIYF.